Sequencing of this TCR beta chain was carried out in a study of CXCR3-negative and CXCR3-positive naive CD8 T cells. General study points: CXCR3-positive naive cells carried more hydrophobic TRB CDR3s than CXCR3-negative ones.

Regarding this clonotype: Antigen specificity is unknown.

This CDR3 spans 16 amino acids. In germline, CDR1 is SEHNR, CDR2 FQNEAQ (reference sequence). It was by 5' RACE with UMI labels that the TRB cDNA libraries were prepared. With the 5' RACE reads reprocessed, TCRdb shows one record per CDR3 protein and no DNA. The sample has about 150,000 distinct CDR3 sequences. This chain joins TRBV7-9 and TRBJ2-7; TCRdb designates TRBD1, a call that cannot be tested without DNA. The sequenced sample consisted of naive CXCR3+ CD8+ T cells from blood. Subset noted: CD45RO-CCR7+CD27+CD95- naive CD8+ T cells expressing CXCR3 (TNR3+). The source of this sequence is a human donor in good health. Some clones in this sample may be carry-over from other donors' samples. The CDR3 reads CASSVTTGGKENEQYF.